Listed here are 14 T cell receptor beta chains from one sample, sequenced in a study of response to subunit inactivated influenza vaccine (dated by TCRdb to 2016 to 2019). Library prep was done by RT-PCR. Data came from an Illumina HiSeq 2500. TCRdb trimmed the raw reads at Q25, called clones with MiXCR and kept productive beta chains. Every CDR3 protein is listed once, alongside the most common genes and DNA of its rows. This sample lists about 800,000 distinct CDR3 sequences; 21% were detected once. The ten largest clonotypes hold roughly 10% of the sample. The sample was PBMCs from blood, taken 5 days after vaccination. These receptors were taken from a man aged 50 or older who received an inactivated influenza vaccine. Donor details come from another sample of the same person, matched by shared clones.

This clonotype was counted at least ten times. This chain uses TRBV12-3 or TRBV12-4 with TRBJ2-1; 14 nucleotides align to TRBD2. Trimming cost V 6 bases and J 9 bases; bases outside gene matches: 7. The CDR3 is 15 amino acids. This chain's CDR3 is CASRKPGLAGVEQFF. In DNA, the CDR3 is TGTGCCAGCAGGAAACCGGGACTAGCGGGAGTTGAGCAGTTCTTC.

The V call is TRBV24-1, the J call TRBJ1-2; D is unresolved. The CDR3 consists of 13 residues. The V end was cut by 4 bases, the J end by 5 bases, with 10 bases between. The V gene's germline CDR1 is KGHDR and CDR2 SFDVKD. CDR3 in DNA: TGTGCCACCAGTGAAGCACAGATGTATGGCTACACCTTC. Amino acids: CATSEAQMYGYTF.

A few counts support this clonotype. This sequence joins TRBV5-1 and TRBJ2-7; D may be TRBD1 or TRBD2 (5 bases each). Germline CDR1 SGHRS, CDR2 YFSETQ. CDR3 length: 15 amino acids. V lost 4 bases to trimming and J lost 1 base, with 15 bases between them. The DNA for the CDR3 is TGCGCCAGCAGCGTTAACCGGGACGGATCCTACGAGCAGTACTTC. Translated: CASSVNRDGSYEQYF.

This clonotype was counted a single time. The chain is built from TRBV24-1 and TRBJ1-1; TRBD1 matches at 8 bases. Germline trimming cut 10 bases from V and 4 bases from J; bases unmatched to any gene: 7. Germline values: CDR1 KGHDR, CDR2 SFDVKD. The CDR3 spans 13 residues. CDR3 DNA: TGTGCCACTTCGCAGGGGGCAGGCACTGAAGCTTTCTTT. This gives the protein CATSQGAGTEAFF.

This clonotype was counted at least ten times. V gene TRBV28 combines with J gene TRBJ2-7; no firm D call. Germline V gives CDR1 MDHEN, CDR2 SYDVKM. Deletions cut 0 bases from V and 7 bases from J, with 4 bases between. CDR3 length equals 11 residues. The CDR3 reads CASSLWAEQYF. In DNA form, the CDR3 reads TGTGCCAGCAGTTTATGGGCGGAGCAGTACTTC.

J is TRBJ2-2 and V is TRBV11-1; 11 bases match TRBD2. The CDR3 runs to 21 residues. After removal of 2 bases from V and 1 base from J, the junction contained 15 bases not matched to a gene. Germline CDR1 SGHAT, CDR2 FQDESV (reference sequence). The CDR3 nucleotides are TGTGCCAGCAGCTTAATTAGGGGGGACGGACTAGCGGGCCTGAACACCGGGGAGCTGTTTTTT. Its protein product is CASSLIRGDGLAGLNTGELFF.

V gene TRBV18 combines with J gene TRBJ1-5, with D uncertain. Looked up from germline, CDR1 is KGHSH and CDR2 is LQKENI. This CDR3 is 15 amino acids long. V was pared by 5 bases and J by 4 bases, with 15 bases between. The CDR3 loop reads CASSFAGASNQPQHF. The CDR3 DNA reads as TGTGCCAGCTCATTCGCGGGAGCTAGTAATCAGCCCCAGCATTTT.

This chain joins TRBV7-9 and TRBJ2-5; TRBD2 is a possible D gene (6 bases). The V end lost 0 bases, the J end lost 5 bases, and 19 bases lay between the germline ends. This CDR3 is built from 17 residues. CDR1 and CDR2 from the germline V gene are SEHNR and FQNEAQ (reference sequence). The CDR3 nucleotides read TGTGCCAGCAGCTTAGCTCCGATTGGAGGGGCACGTGAGACCCAGTACTTC. It is translated as CASSLAPIGGARETQYF.

This clonotype was picked up a small number of times. The gene calls are TRBV12-3 or TRBV12-4 and TRBJ2-5; D is perhaps TRBD2 (7 bases). Trimming shortened V by 3 bases and J by 5 bases, and 19 bases separated the two germline ends. The CDR3 is 16 residues long. The CDR3 sequence: CASSFREPGGWETQYF. The CDR3 DNA reads TGTGCCAGCAGTTTCCGGGAGCCGGGGGGCTGGGAGACCCAGTACTTC.

In its sample, this clonotype was seen a few times. The J gene is TRBJ2-7, the V gene TRBV4-2, with TRBD2 matching 8 bases. Trimming removed 0 bases from V and 5 bases from J; junction bases left unmatched: 9. The CDR3 sequence is 16 residues long. CDR1 and CDR2 from the germline V gene are LGHNA and YNFKEQ. CDR3 loop: CASSQESGSVRNEQYF. CDR3 bases: TGTGCCAGCAGCCAAGAGAGCGGGAGCGTTCGGAACGAGCAGTACTTC.

This clonotype was picked up a small number of times. This chain uses TRBV9 with TRBJ2-1, with 12 bases aligning to TRBD2. The CDR3 has 18 residues. Germline trimming cut 3 bases from V and 4 bases from J; bases unmatched to any gene: 11. Germline loops: CDR1 SGDLS, CDR2 YYNGEE. This CDR3 is CASSAPAPLAGGYNEQFF. The DNA for the CDR3 is TGTGCCAGCAGCGCACCAGCCCCTCTAGCGGGGGGGTACAATGAGCAGTTCTTC. Full variable domain (rest looked up from reference TRBV9 and TRBJ2-1): DSGVTQTPKHLITATGQRVTLRCSPRSGDLSVYWYQQSLDQGLQFLIQYYNGEERAKGNILERFSAQQFPDLHSELNLSSLELGDSALYFCASSAPAPLAGGYNEQFFGPGTRLTVL.

The chain has TRBV5-1 and TRBJ1-5; maybe TRBD1 (5 bases). Germline CDR1 SGHRS, CDR2 YFSETQ. CDR3 size: 14 residues. The V gene lost 5 bases and the J gene lost 5 bases, with 14 bases spanning the gap. The CDR3 loop reads CASSKDGTDQPQHF. Written as DNA, the CDR3 is TGCGCCAGCAGTAAGGACGGGACCGATCAGCCCCAGCATTTT.

This clonotype was seen a handful of times. The V gene is TRBV12-3 or TRBV12-4, the J gene TRBJ2-1; 8 positions match TRBD2. With 5 bases clipped from V and 7 bases from J, the junction kept 10 bases outside the gene matches. The CDR3 spans 15 residues. The DNA for the CDR3 is TGTGCCAGCAGTAACCACGGGGGGGCGGGGAATGAGCAGTTCTTC. Amino acid sequence: CASSNHGGAGNEQFF.

This chain connects TRBV6-1 to TRBJ1-5, with D unclear. Deletions cut 6 bases from V and 2 bases from J, with 8 bases between. There are 13 residues in the CDR3. Germline loops: CDR1 MNHNS, CDR2 SASEGT. The CDR3 DNA is TGTGCCAGCAGCATGGTACGCAATCAGCCCCAGCATTTT. It is translated as CASSMVRNQPQHF.